This TCR beta chain was captured in a study of T-cell reconstitution after alpha-beta-depleted transplantation in children. Overall study findings and caveats: For some patients, TCRbeta diversity was high at day 60 because of recipient T cells and thymic progenitors that survived. The origin of alpha-beta T cells about two months after transplant was reportedly several hundred expanded graft clones. A year had passed since transplant, and T-cell counts and diversity by then came mostly from newly produced T cells.

As concerns this clonotype: No antigen is known for it.

The TCRbeta library was prepared with unique molecular identifiers. TCRdb passed the PCR reads through MiXCR, listing each CDR3 protein once. The data show about 980,000 distinct CDR3 sequences, 25% to 35% seen once. There are 16 residues in the CDR3. The V gene's germline CDR1 is SQVTM and CDR2 ANQGSEA. The V gene end was trimmed by 3 bases and the J gene end by 4 bases; junction bases not matched to a gene: 8. Here the sequenced sample was PBMCs, mostly from graft donor cells, taken 360 days after TCRalphabeta/CD19-depleted stem cell transplant. This receptor was obtained from a boy under three years old who had a stem cell transplant for SCID, so the T cells may come from the graft donor. The rearrangement links TRBV29-1 to TRBJ2-2; 10 positions match TRBD2. The CDR3 reads CSVDSSGGAGTGELFF. As DNA, the CDR3 is TGCAGCGTTGACTCCAGCGGGGGGGCGGGCACCGGGGAGCTGTTTTTT.